The 8 T cell receptor beta chains reported below all come from one sample, sequenced in a study of T cell repertoires in cytomegalovirus infection. TCRdb re-derived calls from the reads in MiXCR, one entry per CDR3 protein. Of 150,000 to 200,000 distinct CDR3 sequences in the sample, about an eighth were seen once. The sequencing input was PBMCs. These TCRs come from a human donor in good health (CMV status not recorded). Some clones in this sample may be carry-over from other donors' samples.

This clonotype was seen ten or more times. The V call is TRBV28, the J call TRBJ1-5; 7 bases are a match to TRBD1. The J segment lost 4 bases and the V segment lost 3 bases, leaving 9 bases of the junction unmatched. Germline loops: CDR1 MDHEN, CDR2 SYDVKM. The CDR3 consists of 16 residues. CDR3 in amino acids: CASSFSQGSGNQPQHF. The CDR3 region has the DNA TGTGCCAGCAGTTTCTCACAGGGGTCCGGTAATCAGCCCCAGCATTTT.

The chain employs TRBV4-1 and TRBJ2-7, with TRBD1 as a possible D gene (7 bases). Trimming pared 0 bases from V and 1 base from J, leaving 16 bases between. Per the germline V gene, CDR1 is MGHRA and CDR2 is YSYEKL. This CDR3 is built from 17 residues. For the CDR3, the DNA is TGCGCCAGCAGCCAAGACCTCCCCAGGGGGGTTTCCTACGAGCAGTACTTC. This translates into CASSQDLPRGVSYEQYF.

This clonotype appeared a few times. This chain links TRBV20-1 with TRBJ1-2; D is unclear. V was trimmed by 6 bases and J by 0 bases, leaving 11 bases between them. CDR1 is DFQATT, CDR2 SNEGSKA, per germline (reference sequence). This CDR3 comprises 13 residues. Here the CDR3 DNA reads TGCAGTGCGAGACCCGGTGCTAACTATGGCTACACCTTC. Protein product: CSARPGANYGYTF.

This clonotype was seen repeatedly, ten times or more. The J gene is TRBJ2-1, the V gene TRBV7-2, with 8 nucleotides matching TRBD1. From germline, CDR1 is SGHTA and CDR2 FQGNSA. The CDR3 contains 15 residues. Trimming at V came to 5 bases and at J to 2 bases, leaving 5 bases not matched to a gene. This chain's CDR3 is CASSRQGPTYNEQFF. CDR3 bases: TGTGCCAGCAGCCGACAGGGGCCGACCTACAATGAGCAGTTCTTC.

The chain combines TRBV28 with TRBJ1-2; D gene ambiguous. Trimming took 6 bases from V and 1 from J, leaving 9 bases between them. The CDR3 is 13 amino acids. Germline V gives CDR1 MDHEN, CDR2 SYDVKM. CDR3 nucleotides: TGTGCCAGCAGCAACCATAATAACTATGGCTACACCTTC. This sequence encodes CASSNHNNYGYTF.

This chain uses TRBV5-8 with TRBJ1-1; 7 nucleotides align to TRBD1. The V gene end was trimmed by 2 bases and the J gene end by 0 bases; junction bases not matched to a gene: 7. The germline gives CDR1 SGHTS, CDR2 YDEGEE. The CDR3 runs to 16 residues. The CDR3 here is CASSLTGVSVNTEAFF. In nucleotides, the CDR3 is TGTGCCAGCAGCTTAACAGGGGTATCGGTGAACACTGAAGCTTTCTTT.

This clonotype was counted ten times or more. The chain employs TRBV19 and TRBJ1-1, with D uncertain. V lost 3 bases and J 10 bases, leaving 24 bases between the germline ends. Germline V gene sequence: CDR1 LNHDA, CDR2 SQIVND (reference sequence). The CDR3 spans 16 residues. In nucleotides, the CDR3 is TGTGCCAGTAGTATCCCCGGCAGAAGCGGGGATGTGGGAGCTTTCTTT. Encoded protein: CASSIPGRSGDVGAFF.

This clonotype was counted at least ten times. This chain connects TRBV7-2 to TRBJ2-2, with 8 bases that match TRBD1. The V gene's germline CDR1 is SGHTA and CDR2 FQGNSA. This CDR3 is 15 amino acids long. V was pared by 5 bases and J by 0 bases, with 2 bases of the junction left unmatched. CDR3 sequence reads: CASSRDRTNTGELFF. CDR3 coding DNA: TGTGCCAGCAGCCGGGACAGGACGAACACCGGGGAGCTGTTTTTT. The complete variable domain, with remaining parts taken from reference TRBV7-2 and TRBJ2-2, reads GAGVSQSPSNKVTEKGKDVELRCDPISGHTALYWYRQSLGQGLEFLIYFQGNSAPDKSGLPSDRFSAERTGGSVSTLTIQRTQQEDSAVYLCASSRDRTNTGELFFGEGSRLTVL.